The 14 T cell receptor beta chains in this list originate from one sample, sequenced in a study of T cells in Graves' hyperthyroidism and ophthalmopathy. RNA transcripts served as the template for amplifying TCR beta CDR3 regions. In the first-round RT-PCR of the TCR CDR3, the HTBI primer set was used. From the multiplex PCR reads, TCRdb called clonotypes with MiXCR, one entry per CDR3 protein. This table holds hundreds of thousands of distinct CDR3 sequences, around 25% found once. The sequencing sample was made of blood. Source of these receptors: a middle-aged man with Graves' hyperthyroidism.

This clonotype was seen ten or more times. The chain employs TRBV28 and TRBJ1-2, with D hard to call. The V and J ends lost 8 bases and 8 bases respectively, with 15 bases between them. CDR1 MDHEN and CDR2 SYDVKM come from the germline V gene. This CDR3 has 12 amino acids. The CDR3: CASLSRVGGYTF. The CDR3 DNA sequence: TGTGCCAGCTTGTCAAGGGTTGGGGGCTACACCTTC.

The chain joins TRBV29-1 to TRBJ2-7; D is possibly TRBD2 (5 bases). V was cut by 3 bases and J by 3 bases, with 18 bases left in between. The CDR3 extends over 15 amino acids. CDR1 is SQVTM, CDR2 ANQGSEA, per germline. CDR3 region: CSVDLVLEGGYEQYF. CDR3 sequence (DNA): TGCAGCGTTGACCTCGTCTTAGAGGGCGGCTACGAGCAGTACTTC.

There are many counts of this clonotype. J is TRBJ2-5 and V is TRBV2, with TRBD2 as a possible D gene (6 bases). The CDR3 extends over 14 amino acids. Trimming cost V 8 bases and J 1 base, with 14 bases left between them. Germline V CDR1 and CDR2: SNHLY, FYNNEI. DNA for the CDR3: TGTGCCAGCGTCCCGGGAGACCGCCAAGAGACCCAGTACTTC. This gives the protein CASVPGDRQETQYF.

The chain couples TRBV10-3 to TRBJ1-4, with 7 nucleotides matching TRBD1. The CDR3 has 13 amino acids. The ends lost 10 bases at V and 6 bases at J; junction bases unmatched: 8. Germline loops: CDR1 ENHRY, CDR2 SYGVKD. Written as DNA, the CDR3 is TGTGCCACGAAGCTCGGGACAGATGAAAAACTGTTTTTT. Translation: CATKLGTDEKLFF.

This clonotype was counted many times. This chain joins TRBV28 and TRBJ2-5; 12 nucleotides match TRBD1. This CDR3 region has 14 residues. CDR1 and CDR2 from the germline V gene are MDHEN and SYDVKM. The V gene end was trimmed by 6 bases and the J gene end by 5 bases; junction bases not matched to a gene: 4. CDR3 sequence: CASSRGQGAETQYF. The CDR3 nucleotides are TGTGCCAGCAGCAGGGGACAGGGGGCGGAGACCCAGTACTTC.

This clonotype has ten or more counts. The V gene is TRBV9, the J gene TRBJ1-2; a weak D match, TRBD1 (5 bases). The V end was cut by 4 bases, the J end by 6 bases, with 19 bases between. The CDR3 loop spans 15 amino acids. Germline values: CDR1 SGDLS, CDR2 YYNGEE. The CDR3 DNA reads as TGTGCCAGCAGCCCGACTCAGGGAGGGGCAAATGGCTACACCTTC. As protein: CASSPTQGGANGYTF.

This chain links TRBV19 with TRBJ2-1, with D perhaps TRBD1 or TRBD2 (6 bases each). The ends were cut back, 6 bases at V and 1 base at J, with 16 bases in the middle. Looked up from germline, CDR1 is LNHDA and CDR2 is SQIVND (reference sequence). The CDR3 spans 16 residues. In nucleotides, the CDR3 is TGTGCCAGTAGCCCCGGCTGGGGGGCGTCCTACAATGAGCAGTTCTTC. This gives the protein CASSPGWGASYNEQFF.

This clonotype appeared many times. The V gene is TRBV7-3, the J gene TRBJ2-3; perhaps TRBD2 as D (7 bases). This CDR3 has 14 amino acids. V gave up 2 bases and J gave up 8 bases, with 14 bases separating them. Germline CDR1 reads SGHTA; CDR2 reads FQGTGA. The CDR3 loop is CASSLRGAHVTQYF. The DNA for the CDR3 is TGTGCCAGCAGCTTACGGGGGGCACATGTTACGCAGTATTTT.

This clonotype showed up many times. The genes are TRBV2 and TRBJ2-7; 7 bases are shared with TRBD2. Per germline, CDR1 SNHLY and CDR2 FYNNEI. This CDR3 spans 16 amino acids. Trimming removed 1 base from V and 3 bases from J; junction bases left unmatched: 9. CDR3 sequence reads: CASSEVGPAGSYEQYF. The CDR3 nucleotides read TGTGCCAGCAGTGAAGTTGGGCCAGCGGGGAGCTACGAGCAGTACTTC.

This clonotype was observed a few times. The chain recombines TRBV5-1 with TRBJ2-1; a weak D match, TRBD2 (7 bases). With 5 bases removed from V and 0 bases from J, the gap between germline ends came to 24 bases. Per the germline V gene, CDR1 is SGHRS and CDR2 is YFSETQ. There are 19 residues in the CDR3. This CDR3 is CASSSGLGGGLSSYNEQFF. The CDR3 DNA follows: TGCGCCAGCAGTTCCGGATTGGGCGGGGGCCTGAGCTCCTACAATGAGCAGTTCTTC.

This clonotype was recorded many times. The V and J genes are TRBV5-1 and TRBJ1-1, with D tentatively TRBD1 (5 bases). The length of the CDR3 is 14 residues. The V gene lost 0 bases and the J gene lost 4 bases, with 10 bases spanning the gap. CDR1 SGHRS and CDR2 YFSETQ come from the germline V gene. The CDR3 here is CASSLEEGSTEAFF. In nucleotides, the CDR3 is TGCGCCAGCAGCTTGGAAGAGGGGAGCACTGAAGCTTTCTTT. The whole variable domain, filled in from reference TRBV5-1 and TRBJ1-1, reads KAGVTQTPRYLIKTRGQQVTLSCSPISGHRSVSWYQQTPGQGLQFLFEYFSETQRNKGNFPGRFSGRQFSNSRSEMNVSTLELGDSALYLCASSLEEGSTEAFFGQGTRLTVV.

This chain uses TRBV6-5 with TRBJ2-3; no definite D call. V lost 5 bases and J lost 3, with 18 bases in between. The CDR3 loop spans 16 amino acids. Germline CDR1 is MNHEY and CDR2 is SVGAGI. The CDR3 bases are TGTGCCAGCAGTCCCGTACCCCGGAGTTTAACAGATACGCAGTATTTT. Protein product: CASSPVPRSLTDTQYF.

The chain has TRBV6-1 and TRBJ2-5; the D gene is possibly TRBD2 (6 bases). Germline V gives CDR1 MNHNS, CDR2 SASEGT. Trimming left V 7 bases short and J 3 bases short, with 15 bases between. The CDR3 loop spans 14 amino acids. The CDR3 sequence is CASTGWRGKETQYF. The CDR3 DNA is TGTGCCAGCACCGGGTGGCGGGGCAAAGAGACCCAGTACTTC.

This rearrangement joins TRBV12-3 or TRBV12-4 to TRBJ2-1; D could derive from TRBD1 or TRBD2 (6 bases each). Trimming left V 2 bases short and J 5 bases short, with 19 bases between. The CDR3 loop spans 17 amino acids. The CDR3 spells CASSLRPGASPDNEQFF. The DNA of the CDR3 is TGTGCCAGCAGTTTACGCCCGGGGGCGAGTCCCGACAATGAGCAGTTCTTC.